This entry lists 14 T cell receptor beta chains sequenced from one sample in a study of T cell responses to AZD1222 COVID-19 vaccine. Libraries were prepared by immunoSEQ multiplex PCR; TCRdb keeps only in-frame clonotypes and omits some of them. The data hold 150,000 or so clones, with about 89% observed a single time. This material consisted of peripheral blood, taken 28 days after the second AZD1222 dose. The receptors were sampled from an adult who received the AZD1222 COVID-19 vaccine.

The chain joins TRBV11-1 to TRBJ2-2; D is perhaps TRBD1 (5 bases). Germline lookup yields CDR1 SGHAT and CDR2 FQDESV (reference sequence). The CDR3 contains 15 residues. V lost 1 base to trimming and J lost 7 bases, with 13 bases between them. The CDR3 reads CASSLVARVNGELFF. CDR3 coding DNA: TGTGCCAGCAGCTTAGTTGCCAGGGTGAACGGGGAGCTGTTTTTT.

The gene calls are TRBV6-1 and TRBJ1-2, with 7 positions matching TRBD1. This CDR3 comprises 14 residues. V lost 3 bases to trimming and J lost 5 bases; unmatched junction nucleotides: 6. The germline V gene has CDR1 MNHNS and CDR2 SASEGT. CDR3 sequence reads: CASSEYRGEYGYTF. DNA of the CDR3: TGTGCCAGCAGTGAGTACAGGGGTGAATATGGCTACACCTTC.

V is TRBV2 and J is TRBJ1-2, with D tentatively TRBD1 (5 bases). Trimming removed 6 bases at V and 12 bases at J, with 20 bases between. CDR1 and CDR2 from the germline V gene are SNHLY and FYNNEI. The CDR3 is made up of 13 amino acids. The CDR3 spells CASRPGTLVSHTF. CDR3 DNA: TGTGCCAGCAGGCCCGGGACCCTCGTCAGCCACACCTTC.

This clone was seen once. The chain uses TRBV7-2 and TRBJ2-1, with 11 bases fitting TRBD2. Germline V gives CDR1 SGHTA, CDR2 FQGNSA. CDR3 size: 16 residues. J lost 7 bases, V lost 3 bases, and 8 bases had no gene match. CDR3 loop: CASSFRLAGLTNEQFF. As DNA, the CDR3 is TGTGCCAGCAGCTTCAGACTAGCGGGGTTAACGAATGAGCAGTTCTTC.

On this clone itself: Other DNA sequences in the same sample also yield this CDR3. This sequence joins TRBV11-2 and TRBJ2-4; maybe TRBD2 (5 bases). CDR1 is SGHAT, CDR2 FQNNGV, per germline. The length of the CDR3 is 12 residues. V lost 1 base and J 7 bases, leaving 5 bases between the germline ends. This CDR3 is CASSLGGNIQYF. The CDR3 bases are TGTGCCAGCAGCTTAGGCGGGAACATTCAGTACTTC.

V usage is TRBV12-3 or TRBV12-4 and J usage is TRBJ2-5; D uncertain. This CDR3 is built from 13 residues. The V gene lost 6 bases and the J gene lost 5 bases, with 13 bases spanning the gap. CDR3 coding DNA: TGTGCCAGCAGGAAAAGTGTCAGGGAGACCCAGTACTTC. This encodes CASRKSVRETQYF.

This clone was counted only a few times. This CDR3 reads CASSAGQFTSGNTIYF. CDR3 nucleotides: TGTGCCAGCAGCGCAGGACAGTTCACCTCTGGAAACACCATATATTTT. The chain links TRBV9 to TRBJ1-3; tentative D call: TRBD1 (6 bases). The V gene lost 3 bases and the J gene lost 0 bases, with 13 bases spanning the gap. The CDR3 is 16 amino acids. Per the germline V gene, CDR1 is SGDLS and CDR2 is YYNGEE.

The chain carries TRBV5-1 and TRBJ1-1; a possible D gene is TRBD1 (5 bases). CDR1 is SGHRS and CDR2 is YFSETQ in the germline V gene. The V and J ends lost 2 bases and 4 bases respectively, with 18 bases between them. The CDR3 has 16 residues. The CDR3 DNA sequence: TGCGCCAGCAGCTTAGGGTCGAGGGGCATCGGCACTGAAGCTTTCTTT. Translated, it gives CASSLGSRGIGTEAFF.

The V and J genes are TRBV19 and TRBJ1-5; maybe TRBD1 (6 bases). Germline CDR1 is LNHDA and CDR2 is SQIVND (reference sequence). This CDR3 region has 15 residues. V lost 5 bases and J lost 2, with 13 bases in between. CDR3 sequence reads: CASSRQDRGNQPQHF. CDR3 DNA: TGTGCCAGTAGTCGACAGGATAGGGGCAATCAGCCCCAGCATTTT.

The chain employs TRBV10-1 and TRBJ1-5; 8 nucleotides agree with TRBD1. CDR3 length: 18 amino acids. V shed 0 bases, J shed 3 bases, and the junction held 10 bases outside the gene matches. From germline, CDR1 is WNHNN and CDR2 SYGVQD (reference sequence). The CDR3 nucleotides are TGCGCCAGCAGTGAGTCGATGCAGGGGGCCACAGACAATCAGCCCCAGCATTTT. This sequence encodes CASSESMQGATDNQPQHF.

The rearrangement links TRBV5-1 to TRBJ1-5, with D perhaps matching TRBD1 (6 bases). The CDR3 is 13 amino acids. Germline CDR1 and CDR2: SGHRS and YFSETQ. Deletions cut 5 bases from V and 6 bases from J, with 12 bases between. The CDR3 sequence is CASRGGSGQPQHF. The CDR3 region has the DNA TGCGCCAGCAGGGGGGGCTCGGGTCAGCCCCAGCATTTT.

The chain employs TRBV7-8 and TRBJ2-1; TRBD2 aligns across 12 bases. This CDR3 is 14 amino acids long. The germline V gene encodes CDR1 SGHVS and CDR2 FQNEAQ. V shed 4 bases and J 9 bases; nucleotides not matched to a gene: 4. The CDR3 protein is CASSYTSGRIEQFF. The CDR3 DNA reads as TGTGCCAGCAGCTATACTAGCGGGAGGATTGAGCAGTTCTTC.

Turning to this clone: This specimen includes other DNA sequences encoding the same CDR3. This chain uses TRBV28 with TRBJ2-7; 8 bases agree with TRBD2. The ends lost 5 bases at V and 0 bases at J; junction bases unmatched: 0. Per germline, CDR1 MDHEN and CDR2 SYDVKM. This CDR3 is built from 13 residues. This CDR3 reads CASSSGSSYEQYF. The CDR3 coding sequence is TGTGCCAGCAGTAGCGGGAGCTCCTACGAGCAGTACTTC.

The chain recombines TRBV5-6 with TRBJ2-1; possible D gene TRBD2, 5 bases. CDR1 SGHDT and CDR2 YYEEEE come from the germline V gene. The V end lost 6 bases, the J end lost 5 bases, and 18 bases lay between the germline ends. The CDR3 extends over 15 amino acids. CDR3 bases: TGTGCCAGCATCTATCGGGGTTTGTTGGACAATGAGCAGTTCTTC. This sequence encodes CASIYRGLLDNEQFF.